Listed below are T cell receptor beta chains from one sample, sequenced in a study of T-cell reconstitution after alpha-beta-depleted transplantation in children. MiXCR, run by TCRdb on the PCR reads, gives a single entry per CDR3 protein. This sample has approximately 390,000 distinct CDR3 sequences, with roughly a tenth found just once. This material consisted of PBMCs from the stem cell graft donor, taken from the stem cell graft. These receptor sequences come from a human donor who donated a stem cell graft to a child with acute myeloid leukemia. Each CDR3 is given without its conserved first and last residue.

v_gene: TRBV6-5
CDR3aa: ASSYSGQKYGYT

v_gene: TRBV29-1
CDR3aa: SVELRGTGVGETQY

v_gene: TRBV7-8
CDR3aa: ASSLRLARETQY

v_gene: TRBV7-8
CDR3aa: ASSSAGTGGLHEQY

v_gene: TRBV12-3/TRBV12-4
CDR3aa: ASSLRAMTSGRANQETQY

v_gene: TRBV20-1
CDR3aa: SAPQGSLDEKLF

v_gene: TRBV29-1
CDR3aa: SVDPQSNYGYT

v_gene: TRBV4-3
CDR3aa: ASSPGTSDYEQY

v_gene: TRBV30
CDR3aa: AWSFNGQGAGELF

v_gene: TRBV5-1
CDR3aa: ASSVRDRGYEQY

v_gene: TRBV11-3
CDR3aa: ASSSTGGIMGTDTQY

v_gene: TRBV5-4
CDR3aa: ASSLVRDMNTEAF

v_gene: TRBV5-5
CDR3aa: ASSRRLDGELF

v_gene: TRBV20-1
CDR3aa: SVEAAYEQY

v_gene: TRBV9
CDR3aa: ASSPPGLAAGEQF

v_gene: TRBV6-1
CDR3aa: ASSGAGLYGYT

v_gene: TRBV5-1
CDR3aa: ASSFTGGHTEAF

v_gene: TRBV30
CDR3aa: AWLRTATGELF

v_gene: TRBV30
CDR3aa: AWCSGRTDTQY

v_gene: TRBV5-1
CDR3aa: ASSLDLQWGSGEAF

v_gene: TRBV5-5
CDR3aa: ASSRASLAKNIQY

v_gene: TRBV7-2
CDR3aa: ASTIPGSDTQY

v_gene: TRBV6-4
CDR3aa: ASSEDNNSPLH

v_gene: TRBV5-1
CDR3aa: ASSGRGRAVDVLT

v_gene: TRBV7-9
CDR3aa: ASSLSAGLKETQY

v_gene: TRBV5-1
CDR3aa: ASSLFLRGTYEQY

v_gene: TRBV20-1
CDR3aa: SAIHPVESNQPQH

v_gene: TRBV5-5
CDR3aa: ASSLLIQETQY

v_gene: TRBV5-5
CDR3aa: ASSIGWGDTDTQY

v_gene: TRBV27
CDR3aa: ASSFGRNSPLH

v_gene: TRBV20-1
CDR3aa: SASTGAEQF

v_gene: TRBV5-1
CDR3aa: ASSLGLAGSRSDEQF

v_gene: TRBV6-5
CDR3aa: ASSYSGTVQETQY

v_gene: TRBV3-1
CDR3aa: ASSQSGPAAYNEQF

v_gene: TRBV7-2
CDR3aa: ASSSIAISTDTQY

v_gene: TRBV20-1
CDR3aa: SASRDSNSPLH

v_gene: TRBV29-1
CDR3aa: SVQAGTGAHNEQF

v_gene: TRBV20-1
CDR3aa: SASGGPRGSQPQH

v_gene: TRBV3-1
CDR3aa: ASSQPRTGFEGYT

v_gene: TRBV12-3/TRBV12-4
CDR3aa: ASSFVGAQY

v_gene: TRBV5-1
CDR3aa: ASSSQGGTGELF

v_gene: TRBV20-1
CDR3aa: SARGTRNSYNEQF

v_gene: TRBV20-1
CDR3aa: SATRFLAGGVAFEQF

v_gene: TRBV10-3
CDR3aa: ATGASEGTDTQY

v_gene: TRBV20-1
CDR3aa: SARGADRGYTIY

v_gene: TRBV10-3
CDR3aa: AINGQLQETQY

v_gene: TRBV12-3/TRBV12-4
CDR3aa: ASSSTGKAF